This is a list of T cell receptor beta chains from one sample in a study of CD8 T cell repertoires and HIV-1 epitope variants. Which antigens these TCRs recognize remains unknown. Libraries were prepared by immunoSEQ multiplex PCR; TCRdb keeps only in-frame clonotypes and omits some of them. The table has some 5,900 clones, around two thirds seen once. Sequenced sample: cultured CD8+ T cells derived from PBMCs. These TCRs come from a male donor with HIV. The CDR3 runs from the conserved cysteine through the conserved F or W. A D gene is named only where the DNA matches it firmly. Expanded clones are given a class, and other clones once, few, many or no size at all.

D gene: -; V gene: TRBV19; CDR3 length: 12; clone size: -; J gene: TRBJ1-2; CDR3 protein: CASSSLNYGYTF; CDR3 DNA: TGTGCCAGTAGTTCGCTTAACTATGGCTACACCTTC
D gene: TRBD2; V gene: TRBV27; CDR3 length: 17; clone size: -; J gene: TRBJ2-1; CDR3 protein: CASSGPGTGGPFREQFF; CDR3 DNA: TGTGCCAGCAGCGGGCCGGGAACGGGGGGGCCGTTCAGGGAGCAGTTCTTC
D gene: TRBD1; V gene: TRBV4-2; CDR3 length: 16; clone size: -; J gene: TRBJ1-2; CDR3 protein: CASSPNSGTGLDGYTF; CDR3 DNA: TGTGCCAGCAGCCCTAACTCCGGGACAGGATTAGATGGCTACACCTTC
D gene: TRBD1; V gene: TRBV28; CDR3 length: 15; clone size: once; J gene: TRBJ2-1; CDR3 protein: CASSWDSEFYNEQFF; CDR3 DNA: TGTGCCAGCAGTTGGGACAGCGAATTTTACAATGAGCAGTTCTTC
D gene: TRBD1; V gene: TRBV9; CDR3 length: 14; clone size: -; J gene: TRBJ2-1; CDR3 protein: CASSPRDSYNEQFF; CDR3 DNA: TGTGCCAGCAGCCCCCGGGACAGCTACAATGAGCAGTTCTTC
D gene: -; V gene: TRBV5-4; CDR3 length: 12; clone size: -; J gene: TRBJ2-5; CDR3 protein: CASWDTQETQYF; CDR3 DNA: TGTGCCAGTTGGGACACACAAGAGACCCAGTACTTC
D gene: TRBD1; V gene: TRBV6-5; CDR3 length: 12; clone size: few; J gene: TRBJ2-7; CDR3 protein: CASSSTGAEQYF; CDR3 DNA: TGTGCCAGCAGCTCAACAGGGGCCGAGCAGTACTTC
D gene: TRBD2; V gene: TRBV4-2; CDR3 length: 23; clone size: once; J gene: TRBJ2-3; CDR3 protein: CASSQAGGIGGRGTSDSTDTQYF; CDR3 DNA: TGTGCCAGCAGCCAAGCGGGAGGGATAGGGGGTCGTGGGACTAGCGATAGCACAGATACGCAGTATTTT
D gene: -; V gene: TRBV28; CDR3 length: 15; clone size: -; J gene: TRBJ2-3; CDR3 protein: CASSSGLTSTDTQYF; CDR3 DNA: TGTGCCAGCAGTTCAGGACTGACTAGCACAGATACGCAGTATTTT
D gene: -; V gene: TRBV28; CDR3 length: 12; clone size: -; J gene: TRBJ2-5; CDR3 protein: CASSPYQETQYF; CDR3 DNA: TGTGCCAGCAGCCCGTACCAAGAGACCCAGTACTTC
D gene: TRBD1; V gene: TRBV27; CDR3 length: 16; clone size: -; J gene: TRBJ2-1; CDR3 protein: CASSYRGYDSYNEQFF; CDR3 DNA: TGTGCCAGCAGTTACAGGGGCTACGACTCCTACAATGAGCAGTTCTTC
D gene: TRBD1; V gene: TRBV30; CDR3 length: 15; clone size: -; J gene: TRBJ1-1; CDR3 protein: CAWSQETGRDTEAFF; CDR3 DNA: TGTGCCTGGAGTCAAGAGACAGGGCGGGACACTGAAGCTTTCTTT
D gene: -; V gene: TRBV7-3; CDR3 length: 13; clone size: -; J gene: TRBJ1-6; CDR3 protein: CASSLVESSPLHF; CDR3 DNA: TGTGCCAGCAGCTTAGTGGAAAGTTCACCCCTCCACTTT
D gene: TRBD1; V gene: TRBV28; CDR3 length: 14; clone size: once; J gene: TRBJ1-1; CDR3 protein: CASTLQGAGTEAFF; CDR3 DNA: TGTGCCAGCACCTTACAGGGGGCAGGCACTGAAGCTTTCTTT
D gene: -; V gene: TRBV7-6; CDR3 length: 14; clone size: few; J gene: TRBJ1-1; CDR3 protein: CASSLGAVNTEAFF; CDR3 DNA: TGTGCCAGCAGCCTAGGAGCTGTTAACACTGAAGCTTTCTTT
D gene: -; V gene: TRBV27; CDR3 length: 16; clone size: medium-sized; J gene: TRBJ2-7; CDR3 protein: CASSLSVGTYSYEQYF; CDR3 DNA: TGTGCCAGCAGTTTATCGGTTGGGACGTACTCCTACGAGCAGTACTTC
D gene: -; V gene: TRBV30; CDR3 length: 13; clone size: -; J gene: TRBJ2-7; CDR3 protein: CAWTYRAAGEQYF; CDR3 DNA: TGTGCCTGGACCTACAGGGCCGCGGGCGAGCAGTACTTC
D gene: -; V gene: TRBV29-1; CDR3 length: 12; clone size: -; J gene: TRBJ2-7; CDR3 protein: CSVSDSSYEQYF; CDR3 DNA: TGCAGCGTTTCTGACAGCTCCTACGAGCAGTACTTC
D gene: TRBD2; V gene: TRBV19; CDR3 length: 19; clone size: medium-sized; J gene: TRBJ2-1; CDR3 protein: CASSIQPGLAGDFLDEQFF; CDR3 DNA: TGTGCCAGTAGTATACAGCCGGGACTAGCGGGAGATTTCTTAGATGAGCAGTTCTTC
D gene: -; V gene: TRBV7-7; CDR3 length: 10; clone size: -; J gene: TRBJ2-3; CDR3 protein: CAADPDTQYF; CDR3 DNA: TGTGCTGCCGACCCAGATACGCAGTATTTT
D gene: TRBD1; V gene: TRBV27; CDR3 length: 12; clone size: -; J gene: TRBJ1-1; CDR3 protein: CASSLGTGEAFF; CDR3 DNA: TGTGCCAGCAGCCTTGGGACAGGAGAAGCTTTCTTT
D gene: -; V gene: TRBV5-4; CDR3 length: 14; clone size: -; J gene: TRBJ2-3; CDR3 protein: CASSFGGGADTQYF; CDR3 DNA: TGTGCCAGCAGCTTCGGAGGGGGCGCAGATACGCAGTATTTT
D gene: -; V gene: TRBV4-2; CDR3 length: 12; clone size: once; J gene: TRBJ2-7; CDR3 protein: CASSRQSGEQYF; CDR3 DNA: TGTGCCAGCAGCCGGCAATCAGGCGAGCAGTACTTC
D gene: -; V gene: TRBV5-4; CDR3 length: 11; clone size: few; J gene: TRBJ2-7; CDR3 protein: CASSLSHEQYF; CDR3 DNA: TGTGCCAGCAGCTTGTCCCACGAGCAGTACTTC
D gene: TRBD1; V gene: TRBV6-1; CDR3 length: 15; clone size: few; J gene: TRBJ1-6; CDR3 protein: CASSAWTGDNSPLHF; CDR3 DNA: TGTGCCAGCAGTGCCTGGACAGGGGATAATTCACCCCTCCACTTT
D gene: -; V gene: TRBV6-5; CDR3 length: 11; clone size: -; J gene: TRBJ1-1; CDR3 protein: CASRFKLEAFF; CDR3 DNA: TGTGCCAGCAGATTCAAGTTGGAAGCTTTCTTT
D gene: TRBD2; V gene: TRBV9; CDR3 length: 18; clone size: -; J gene: TRBJ2-5; CDR3 protein: CASSTTGTSGAYQETQYF; CDR3 DNA: TGTGCCAGCAGTACAACCGGGACTAGCGGGGCGTACCAAGAGACCCAGTACTTC
D gene: -; V gene: TRBV7-6; CDR3 length: 14; clone size: -; J gene: TRBJ2-7; CDR3 protein: CASSLALGNYEQYF; CDR3 DNA: TGTGCCAGCAGCTTAGCGCTAGGGAACTACGAGCAGTACTTC
D gene: -; V gene: TRBV29-1; CDR3 length: 12; clone size: -; J gene: TRBJ1-1; CDR3 protein: CSVDRARTEAFF; CDR3 DNA: TGCAGCGTTGACAGGGCTAGGACTGAAGCTTTCTTT
D gene: -; V gene: TRBV12-5; CDR3 length: 12; clone size: -; J gene: TRBJ2-7; CDR3 protein: CASGLGGFEQYF; CDR3 DNA: TGTGCTAGTGGTTTGGGGGGTTTCGAGCAGTACTTC
D gene: TRBD2; V gene: TRBV15; CDR3 length: 13; clone size: -; J gene: TRBJ2-3; CDR3 protein: CATSRRGADTQYF; CDR3 DNA: TGTGCCACCAGCAGGCGGGGGGCAGATACGCAGTATTTT
D gene: TRBD1; V gene: TRBV27; CDR3 length: 16; clone size: -; J gene: TRBJ1-6; CDR3 protein: CASSPQGESYNSPLHF; CDR3 DNA: TGTGCCAGCAGTCCCCAGGGGGAGTCCTATAATTCACCCCTCCACTTT
D gene: -; V gene: TRBV4-1; CDR3 length: 14; clone size: few; J gene: TRBJ1-1; CDR3 protein: CASSQVGMNTEAFF; CDR3 DNA: TGCGCCAGCAGCCAGGTCGGGATGAACACTGAAGCTTTCTTT
D gene: -; V gene: TRBV9; CDR3 length: 15; clone size: few; J gene: TRBJ1-6; CDR3 protein: CASSVEGGEASPLHF; CDR3 DNA: TGTGCCAGCAGCGTAGAAGGGGGTGAGGCTTCACCCCTCCACTTT
D gene: -; V gene: TRBV28; CDR3 length: 14; clone size: -; J gene: TRBJ2-1; CDR3 protein: CASSLSPDNDEQFF; CDR3 DNA: TGTGCCAGCAGTTTGAGCCCCGATAACGATGAGCAGTTCTTC
D gene: -; V gene: TRBV30; CDR3 length: 14; clone size: -; J gene: TRBJ1-2; CDR3 protein: CAHEAEGTSYGYTF; CDR3 DNA: TGTGCCCACGAAGCGGAAGGGACGAGCTATGGCTACACCTTC
D gene: -; V gene: TRBV7-6; CDR3 length: 14; clone size: -; J gene: TRBJ2-5; CDR3 protein: CASSQRTAQETQYF; CDR3 DNA: TGTGCCAGCAGCCAGAGGACAGCTCAAGAGACCCAGTACTTC
D gene: -; V gene: TRBV7-3; CDR3 length: 14; clone size: -; J gene: TRBJ2-2; CDR3 protein: CASSLKPAGGELFF; CDR3 DNA: TGTGCCAGCAGCTTAAAGCCGGCGGGAGGGGAGCTGTTTTTT
D gene: -; V gene: TRBV28; CDR3 length: 18; clone size: -; J gene: TRBJ2-7; CDR3 protein: CASSSIYVRSLSSYEQYF; CDR3 DNA: TGTGCCAGCAGTTCAATCTATGTCAGGTCACTAAGCTCCTACGAGCAGTACTTC
D gene: -; V gene: TRBV7-3; CDR3 length: 14; clone size: once; J gene: TRBJ2-2; CDR3 protein: CASSLIGGTGELFF; CDR3 DNA: TGTGCCAGCAGCTTAATCGGCGGCACCGGGGAGCTGTTTTTT